This TCR beta chain was recovered during a study of blood T cell repertoires in COVID-19. The overall study: There were acute and convalescent COVID-19 samples, and they came from the United States, Italy and Spain. T cells, B-cell-depleted T cells, or PBMCs supplied cDNA or gDNA.

The CDR3 is 16 amino acids. V lost 0 bases to trimming and J lost 3 bases, with 12 bases between them. CDR1 SGHTA and CDR2 FQGTGA come from the germline V gene. In the authors' workflow: Reference gene primer amplification in the assay estimated nucleated cell counts. Generated by immunoSEQ multiplex PCR, the TCRdb table keeps only in-frame clones and is missing some. That table gives V, J and clone size, and the DNA gave D and trimming. The data contain around 270,000 clones, roughly nine tenths of them singletons. This TCR derives from a man aged 60-69 years who had recovered from COVID-19. The V and J genes are TRBV7-3 and TRBJ1-5, with unresolved D. Sequenced sample: peripheral blood. CDR3 protein: CASSLTIGNVNQPQHF. The CDR3 DNA reads as TGTGCCAGCAGCTTAACAATCGGGAATGTCAATCAGCCCCAGCATTTT.